Presented here are 5 T cell receptor beta chains from one specimen sequenced in a study of OX40 agonist ivuxolimab in advanced cancers. Clones were read by immunoSEQ multiplex PCR, and TCRdb kept only the in-frame ones, dropping some. The profile shows tens of thousands of clones, more than 65% of them singletons. The starting material was CD4+ or CD8+ T cells sorted from blood, obtained in a trial of the OX40 agonist ivuxolimab. These receptors were taken from an adult with an advanced solid tumor such as melanoma, head and neck, liver or kidney cancer.

The V gene is TRBV29-1, the J gene TRBJ1-2, with D unclear. From germline, CDR1 is SQVTM and CDR2 ANQGSEA. This CDR3 has 14 amino acids. The V end lost 2 bases, the J end lost 3 bases, and 13 bases lay between the germline ends. In nucleotides, the CDR3 is TGCAGCGTTGAAATGCACACCCCCCACTATGGCTACACCTTC. Protein sequence: CSVEMHTPHYGYTF.

The chain employs TRBV21-1 and TRBJ2-5; TRBD2 is taken as the D call from the table, unchecked against the DNA. TRBV21-1 is termed a pseudogene. This CDR3 has 19 residues. Here the CDR3 reads CASSVIWLAGELGQETQYF. CDR3 nucleotide sequence: TGTGCCAGCAGCGTGATTTGGCTAGCGGGGGAATTAGGCCAAGAGACCCAGTACTTC.

The V gene is TRBV6-1, the J gene TRBJ2-1; maybe TRBD2 (5 bases). Germline loops: CDR1 MNHNS, CDR2 SASEGT. This CDR3 has 13 amino acids. Trimming removed 6 bases from V and 2 bases from J, with 8 bases in between. The chain's CDR3 is CASSGVPYNEQFF. CDR3 DNA: TGTGCCAGCAGCGGGGTACCCTACAATGAGCAGTTCTTC.

The chain recombines TRBV5-6 with TRBJ2-7; D is unresolved. CDR1 SGHDT and CDR2 YYEEEE come from the germline V gene. This CDR3 contains 14 residues. The V end was cut by 4 bases, the J end by 2 bases, with 13 bases between. CDR3 nucleotides: TGTGCCAGCAGCCCAGCCGGGTCTACCTACGAGCAGTACTTC. Its protein is CASSPAGSTYEQYF.

V is TRBV6-1 and J is TRBJ2-7; D call uncertain. Trimming left V 1 base short and J 4 bases short, with 8 bases between. The CDR3 is made up of 13 amino acids. Germline loops: CDR1 MNHNS, CDR2 SASEGT. DNA of the CDR3: TGTGCCAGCAGTGAAGTTCCAGATTACGAGCAGTACTTC. Translating gives CASSEVPDYEQYF.